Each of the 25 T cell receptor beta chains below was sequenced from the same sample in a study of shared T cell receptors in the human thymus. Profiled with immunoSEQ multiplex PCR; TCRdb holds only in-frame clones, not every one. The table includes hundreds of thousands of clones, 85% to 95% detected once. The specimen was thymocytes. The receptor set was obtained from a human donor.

CDR3 in amino acids: CAITAFSGNTIYF. Written as DNA, the CDR3 is TGTGCCATCACGGCCTTCTCTGGAAACACCATATATTTT. The J gene is TRBJ1-3, the V gene TRBV10-3; unclear D gene. CDR3 length: 13 amino acids. Deletions cut 7 bases from V and 0 bases from J, with 7 bases between. From germline, CDR1 is ENHRY and CDR2 SYGVKD.

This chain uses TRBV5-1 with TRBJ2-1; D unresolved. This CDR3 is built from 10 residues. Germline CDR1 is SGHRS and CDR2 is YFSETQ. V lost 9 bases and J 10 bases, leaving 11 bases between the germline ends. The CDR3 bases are TGCGCCACCCTCGGTCGGGAGCAGTTCTTC. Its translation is CATLGREQFF.

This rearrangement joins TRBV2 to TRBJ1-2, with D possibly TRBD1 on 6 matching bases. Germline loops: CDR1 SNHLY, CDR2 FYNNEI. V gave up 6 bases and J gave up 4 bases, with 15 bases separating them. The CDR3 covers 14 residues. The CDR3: CASSHWTAPYGYTF. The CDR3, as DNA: TGTGCCAGCAGCCACTGGACAGCGCCCTATGGCTACACCTTC.

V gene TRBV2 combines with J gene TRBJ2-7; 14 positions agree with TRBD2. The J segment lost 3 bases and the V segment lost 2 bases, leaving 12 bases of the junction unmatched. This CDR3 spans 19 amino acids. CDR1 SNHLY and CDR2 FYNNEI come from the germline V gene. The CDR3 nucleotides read TGTGCCAGCAGTGAATTCGAGACTAGCGGGAGGGTGGGGGTCTACGAGCAGTACTTC. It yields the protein CASSEFETSGRVGVYEQYF.

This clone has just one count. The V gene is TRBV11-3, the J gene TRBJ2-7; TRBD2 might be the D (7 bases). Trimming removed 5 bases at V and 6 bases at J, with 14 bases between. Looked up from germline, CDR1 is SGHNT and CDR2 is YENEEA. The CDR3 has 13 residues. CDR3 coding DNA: TGTGCCAGCAGCCTAAGGGGGGGTGCCGAGCAGTACTTC. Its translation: CASSLRGGAEQYF.

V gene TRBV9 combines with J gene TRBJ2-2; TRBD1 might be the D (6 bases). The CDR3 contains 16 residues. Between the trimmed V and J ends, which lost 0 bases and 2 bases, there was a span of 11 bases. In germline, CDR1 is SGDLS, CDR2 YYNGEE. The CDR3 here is CASSVGAQGNTGELFF. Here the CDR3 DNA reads TGTGCCAGCAGCGTAGGGGCACAGGGTAACACCGGGGAGCTGTTTTTT.

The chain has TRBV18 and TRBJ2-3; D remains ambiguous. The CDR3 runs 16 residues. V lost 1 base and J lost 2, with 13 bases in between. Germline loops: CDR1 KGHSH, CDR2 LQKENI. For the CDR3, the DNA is TGTGCCAGCTCACCACGTTTTGACAACTCCACAGATACGCAGTATTTT. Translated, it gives CASSPRFDNSTDTQYF.

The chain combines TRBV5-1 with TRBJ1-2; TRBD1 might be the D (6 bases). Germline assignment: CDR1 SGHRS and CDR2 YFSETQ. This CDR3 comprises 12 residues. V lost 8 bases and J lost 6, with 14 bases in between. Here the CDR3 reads CASMGAGNGYTF. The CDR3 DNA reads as TGCGCCAGTATGGGGGCCGGAAATGGCTACACCTTC. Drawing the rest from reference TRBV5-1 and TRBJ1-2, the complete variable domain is KAGVTQTPRYLIKTRGQQVTLSCSPISGHRSVSWYQQTPGQGLQFLFEYFSETQRNKGNFPGRFSGRQFSNSRSEMNVSTLELGDSALYLCASMGAGNGYTFGSGTRLTVV.

In nucleotides, the CDR3 is TGTGCCAGCAGCTTGGCCTTGGCTAGCGGACCCAGCTCCTACGAGCAGTACTTC. As protein: CASSLALASGPSSYEQYF. This chain uses TRBV5-5 with TRBJ2-7, with 7 bases matching TRBD2. V dropped 0 bases and J dropped 0; count of bases not matched to a gene: 12. CDR1 SGHKS and CDR2 YYEKEE come from the germline V gene (reference sequence). The CDR3 has 18 residues.

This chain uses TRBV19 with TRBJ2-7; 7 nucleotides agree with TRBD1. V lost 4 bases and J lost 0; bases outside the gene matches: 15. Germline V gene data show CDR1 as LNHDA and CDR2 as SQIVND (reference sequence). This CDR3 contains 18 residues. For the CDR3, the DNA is TGTGCCAGTAGTACACCCACCAGGACAGGCGAAAGCTCCTACGAGCAGTACTTC. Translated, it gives CASSTPTRTGESSYEQYF.

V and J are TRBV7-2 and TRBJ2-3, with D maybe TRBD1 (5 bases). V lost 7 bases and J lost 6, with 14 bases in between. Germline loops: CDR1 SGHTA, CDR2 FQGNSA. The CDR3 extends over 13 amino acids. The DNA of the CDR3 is TGTGCCAGCACCTCCAGGGCAATGGATACGCAGTATTTT. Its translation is CASTSRAMDTQYF. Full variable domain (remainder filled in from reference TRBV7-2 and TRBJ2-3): GAGVSQSPSNKVTEKGKDVELRCDPISGHTALYWYRQSLGQGLEFLIYFQGNSAPDKSGLPSDRFSAERTGGSVSTLTIQRTQQEDSAVYLCASTSRAMDTQYFGPGTRLTVL.

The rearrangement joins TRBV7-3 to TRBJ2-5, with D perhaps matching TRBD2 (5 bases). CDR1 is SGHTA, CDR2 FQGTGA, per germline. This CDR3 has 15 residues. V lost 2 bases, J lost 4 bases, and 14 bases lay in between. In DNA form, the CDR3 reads TGTGCCAGCAGCTTACGAGGGAGCGAGGGAGAGACCCAGTACTTC. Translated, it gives CASSLRGSEGETQYF.

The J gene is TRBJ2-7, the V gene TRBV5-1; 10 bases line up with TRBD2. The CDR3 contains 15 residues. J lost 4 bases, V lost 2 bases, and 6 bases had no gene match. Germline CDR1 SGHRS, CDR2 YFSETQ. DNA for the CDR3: TGCGCCAGCAGCTTTAAAATTAGCGGGAGGTACGAGCAGTACTTC. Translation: CASSFKISGRYEQYF.

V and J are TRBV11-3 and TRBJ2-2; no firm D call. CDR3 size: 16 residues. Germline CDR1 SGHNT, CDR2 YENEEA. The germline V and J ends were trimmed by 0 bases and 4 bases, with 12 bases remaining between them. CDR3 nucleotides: TGTGCCAGCAGCTTAGATTTAGGGAACTTCACCGGGGAGCTGTTTTTT. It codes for CASSLDLGNFTGELFF.

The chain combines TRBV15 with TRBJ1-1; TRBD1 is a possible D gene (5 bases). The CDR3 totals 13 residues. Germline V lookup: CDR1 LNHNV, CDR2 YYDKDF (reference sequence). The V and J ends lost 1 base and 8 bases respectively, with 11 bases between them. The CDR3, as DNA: TGTGCCACCAGCAGAGTTGCAGACAGCGAAGCTTTCTTT. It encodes CATSRVADSEAFF.

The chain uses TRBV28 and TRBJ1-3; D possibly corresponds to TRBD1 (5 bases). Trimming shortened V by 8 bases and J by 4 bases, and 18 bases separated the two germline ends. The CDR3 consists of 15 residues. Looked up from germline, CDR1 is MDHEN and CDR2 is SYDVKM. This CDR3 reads CASARSRDGGNTIYF. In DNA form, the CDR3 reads TGTGCCAGCGCCAGAAGCCGGGACGGAGGAAACACCATATATTTT.

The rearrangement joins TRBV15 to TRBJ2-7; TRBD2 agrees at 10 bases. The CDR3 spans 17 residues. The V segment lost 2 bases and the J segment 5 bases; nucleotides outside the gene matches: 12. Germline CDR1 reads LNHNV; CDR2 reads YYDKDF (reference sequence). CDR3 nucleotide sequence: TGTGCCACCAGCAGACACCCCATAGCGGGAGGTCTTAACGAGCAGTACTTC. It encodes CATSRHPIAGGLNEQYF.

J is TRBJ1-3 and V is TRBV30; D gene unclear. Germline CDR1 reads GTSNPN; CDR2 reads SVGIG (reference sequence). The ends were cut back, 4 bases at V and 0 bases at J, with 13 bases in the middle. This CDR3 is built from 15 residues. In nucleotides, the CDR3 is TGTGCCTGGATTGACGAGGGATTCTCTGGAAACACCATATATTTT. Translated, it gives CAWIDEGFSGNTIYF.

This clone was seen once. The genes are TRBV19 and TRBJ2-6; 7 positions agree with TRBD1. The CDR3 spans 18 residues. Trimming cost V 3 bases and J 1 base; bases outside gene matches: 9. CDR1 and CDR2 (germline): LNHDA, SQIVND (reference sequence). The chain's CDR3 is CASSISRDSESGANVLTF. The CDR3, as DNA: TGTGCCAGTAGTATCTCCCGGGACAGCGAGTCTGGGGCCAACGTCCTGACTTTC.

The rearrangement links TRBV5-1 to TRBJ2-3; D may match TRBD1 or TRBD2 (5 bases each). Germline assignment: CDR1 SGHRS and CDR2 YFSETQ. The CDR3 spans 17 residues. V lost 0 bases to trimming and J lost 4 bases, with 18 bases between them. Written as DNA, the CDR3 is TGCGCCAGCAGCTTGGTTACATTAGCAGGGAGTTCAGATACGCAGTATTTT. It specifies CASSLVTLAGSSDTQYF. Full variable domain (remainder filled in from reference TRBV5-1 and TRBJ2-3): KAGVTQTPRYLIKTRGQQVTLSCSPISGHRSVSWYQQTPGQGLQFLFEYFSETQRNKGNFPGRFSGRQFSNSRSEMNVSTLELGDSALYLCASSLVTLAGSSDTQYFGPGTRLTVL.

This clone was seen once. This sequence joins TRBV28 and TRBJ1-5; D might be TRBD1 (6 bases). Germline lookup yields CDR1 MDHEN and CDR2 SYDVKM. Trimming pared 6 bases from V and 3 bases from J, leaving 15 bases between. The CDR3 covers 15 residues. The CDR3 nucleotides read TGTGCCAGCAGGCCAGGACAGCCCACCAATCAGCCCCAGCATTTT. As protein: CASRPGQPTNQPQHF. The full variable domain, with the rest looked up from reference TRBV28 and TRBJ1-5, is DVKVTQSSRYLVKRTGEKVFLECVQDMDHENMFWYRQDPGLGLRLIYFSYDVKMKEKGDIPEGYSVSREKKERFSLILESASTNQTSMYLCASRPGQPTNQPQHFGDGTRLSIL.

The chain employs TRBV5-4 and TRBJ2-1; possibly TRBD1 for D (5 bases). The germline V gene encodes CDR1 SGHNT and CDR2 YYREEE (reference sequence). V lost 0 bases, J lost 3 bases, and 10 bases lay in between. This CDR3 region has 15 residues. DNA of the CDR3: TGTGCCAGCAGCTTGGCCAGGGTATACTACAATGAGCAGTTCTTC. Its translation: CASSLARVYYNEQFF.

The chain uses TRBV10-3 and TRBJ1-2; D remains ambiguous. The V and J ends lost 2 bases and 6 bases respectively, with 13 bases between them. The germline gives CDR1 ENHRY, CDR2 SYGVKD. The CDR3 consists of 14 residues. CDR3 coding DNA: TGTGCCATCAGTGAGCGGAGGGATAAGGATGGCTACACCTTC. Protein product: CAISERRDKDGYTF.

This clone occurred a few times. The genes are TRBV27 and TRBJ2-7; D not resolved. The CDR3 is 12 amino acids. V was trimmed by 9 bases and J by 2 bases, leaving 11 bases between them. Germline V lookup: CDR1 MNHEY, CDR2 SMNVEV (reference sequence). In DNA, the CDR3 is TGTGCCAGTGGACGCCTTACCTACGAGCAGTACTTC. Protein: CASGRLTYEQYF.

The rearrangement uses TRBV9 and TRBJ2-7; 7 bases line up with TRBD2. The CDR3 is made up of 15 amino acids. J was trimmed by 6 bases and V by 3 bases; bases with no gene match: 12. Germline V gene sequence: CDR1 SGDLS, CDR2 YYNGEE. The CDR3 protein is CASSGGGTNFREQYF. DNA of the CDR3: TGTGCCAGCAGCGGGGGCGGGACTAACTTCCGCGAGCAGTACTTC.